The clone carrying this TCR beta chain came up once. Its antigen is still unknown. This sample was taken from a study of OX40 agonist ivuxolimab in advanced cancers. Background on the study: The patients got ivuxolimab, which is an agonistic anti-OX40 (CD134) antibody. Regarding the study as a whole: Averaging showed that CD8+ T cells had more expanded clones than CD4+ did.

Profiled with immunoSEQ multiplex PCR; TCRdb holds only in-frame clones, not every one. The table lists over 60,000 clones, roughly 85% of them singletons. CDR3 length: 12 amino acids. V dropped 2 bases and J dropped 6 bases, with 11 bases sitting between them. Germline loops: CDR1 SQVTM, CDR2 ANQGSEA. The TCR was taken from an adult with an advanced solid tumor such as melanoma, head and neck, liver or kidney cancer. Specimen: CD4+ or CD8+ T cells sorted from blood, collected in a trial of the OX40 agonist ivuxolimab. V and J are TRBV29-1 and TRBJ2-7; D is perhaps TRBD2 (5 bases). CDR3 residues: CSVESGGAEQYF. The CDR3 nucleotides are TGCAGCGTTGAATCCGGAGGCGCCGAGCAGTACTTC.